In its sample, the clone carrying this T cell receptor beta chain was seen once. CDR1 MNHEY and CDR2 SMNVEV come from the germline V gene (reference sequence). V gave up 8 bases and J gave up 1 base, with 21 bases separating them. This CDR3 spans 17 amino acids. The sample originates from a study of blood T cell repertoires in COVID-19. On the study more broadly: Samples representing acute and convalescent COVID-19 were sourced from the United States, Italy and Spain. In each case, the material was cDNA or gDNA derived from T cells, B-cell-depleted T cells, or PBMCs.

Donors were grouped by their self-reported clinical history. No more than 2 weeks before study entry, exposed participants had met a case of COVID-19. Data came from immunoSEQ multiplex PCR; TCRdb stores just in-frame clones and leaves some out. Seen here are hundreds of thousands of clones, 80% to 90% observed once, and the top ten hold about 4.6%. This chain joins TRBV27 and TRBJ1-5; no firm D call. The receptor's source is a woman between 50 and 59 years old who had been exposed to COVID-19. The specimen sequenced was PBMCs or T cells enriched from blood (not recorded which). The CDR3, as DNA: TGTGCCAGCCGGAGAGACGCCGCGCGTGGAAGCAATCAGCCCCAGCATTTT. This sequence encodes CASRRDAARGSNQPQHF.